This T cell receptor beta chain was profiled in a study of T-cell memory formation after mild COVID-19. Turning to the study itself: TCR clustering was largely donor specific. Study-level results: CD8+ contracting clones occupied EMRA, while CD4+ ones occupied mainly CM and EM. Clones that contracted from day 15 to 85 had balanced CD4/CD8; later expanders were CD4+ biased. A subset of responding clones appeared in pre-infection memory, suggesting cross-reactive memory joined.

This clonotype was seen more than once but under ten times. As yet, its antigen is unknown. TCRdb independently ran MiXCR on the 5' RACE reads; one entry per CDR3 protein. Of around 53,000 distinct CDR3 sequences listed, 9% to 15% are singletons. V was pared by 2 bases and J by 3 bases, with 11 bases between. The CDR3 runs 14 residues. The germline CDR1 and CDR2 sequences are MNHEY and SVGAGI. The source is a man younger than 35 who had mild COVID-19 (a few samples of this study predate the infection). Cell type and time point are not known. The specimen sequenced was PBMCs or a T cell subset sorted from them (not recorded which). The chain couples TRBV6-5 to TRBJ2-7; a weak D match, TRBD1 (5 bases). This CDR3 reads CASSYEQRGYEQYF. The CDR3, as DNA: TGTGCCAGCAGTTACGAGCAAAGGGGCTACGAGCAGTACTTC.